Below, 26 T cell receptor beta chains from the same sample are listed, as sequenced in a study of blood T cell repertoires in COVID-19. Profiled with immunoSEQ multiplex PCR; TCRdb holds only in-frame clones, not every one. The sample holds roughly 250,000 clones; 84% are singletons and the top ten take around 7.8%. Sequenced sample: peripheral blood. These receptors all stem from a human donor in a cohort sampled during active COVID-19.

The V gene is TRBV2, the J gene TRBJ2-7, with D perhaps matching TRBD2 (6 bases). The germline gives CDR1 SNHLY, CDR2 FYNNEI. Trimming removed 6 bases at V and 0 bases at J, with 12 bases between. There are 14 residues in the CDR3. For the CDR3, the DNA is TGTGCCAGCAGGGTGCAGGAGGGCTCCTACGAGCAGTACTTC. This encodes CASRVQEGSYEQYF.

This chain uses TRBV13 with TRBJ2-1; 9 nucleotides align to TRBD2. The CDR3 covers 15 residues. Germline-derived CDR1 and CDR2 are PRHDT and FYEKMQ (reference sequence). Germline trimming cut 5 bases from V and 6 bases from J; bases unmatched to any gene: 8. CDR3 sequence reads: CASSGGLALGNEQFF. CDR3 nucleotide sequence: TGTGCCAGCAGCGGGGGACTAGCACTAGGCAATGAGCAGTTCTTC.

The chain has TRBV6-2 or TRBV6-3 and TRBJ1-4; 7 nucleotides match TRBD1. This CDR3 spans 15 amino acids. Germline V gene sequence: CDR1 MNHEY, CDR2 SVGEGT. The V gene end was trimmed by 1 base and the J gene end by 7 bases; junction bases not matched to a gene: 6. CDR3: CASSYFRQGSEKLFF. For the CDR3, the DNA is TGTGCCAGCAGTTACTTCCGACAGGGATCTGAAAAACTGTTTTTT.

The chain has TRBV25-1 and TRBJ2-7; 11 bases fit TRBD2. CDR3 size: 14 residues. The germline gives CDR1 MGHDK, CDR2 SYGVNS. Trimming removed 8 bases from V and 5 bases from J; junction bases left unmatched: 8. The CDR3, as DNA: TGTGCCAGCGGGAATAGCGGGGGGGCTAACGAGCAGTACTTC. This encodes CASGNSGGANEQYF.

The chain joins TRBV6-2 or TRBV6-3 to TRBJ1-1; D is ambiguous. Germline CDR1 and CDR2: MNHEY and SVGEGT. This CDR3 region has 11 residues. The V and J ends lost 4 bases and 3 bases respectively, with 3 bases between them. In DNA, the CDR3 is TGTGCCAGCAGTTCCGACACTGAAGCTTTCTTT. Protein product: CASSSDTEAFF.

V gene TRBV5-1 combines with J gene TRBJ2-2; D might be TRBD2 (6 bases). The CDR3 length is 18 residues. Trimming removed 4 bases from V and 6 bases from J, with 25 bases in between. Germline assignment: CDR1 SGHRS and CDR2 YFSETQ. As DNA, the CDR3 is TGCGCCAGCAGCCCCCGAACTATGGCGGGAATAACATCCGGGGAGCTGTTTTTT. Protein: CASSPRTMAGITSGELFF.

The V call is TRBV7-2, the J call TRBJ1-1; a weak D match, TRBD1 (5 bases). Trimming removed 5 bases at V and 5 bases at J, with 18 bases between. The CDR3 contains 15 residues. Looked up from germline, CDR1 is SGHTA and CDR2 is FQGNSA. The CDR3 loop reads CASSLGTPKQTEAFF. The CDR3 bases are TGTGCCAGCAGCCTAGGGACTCCCAAACAGACTGAAGCTTTCTTT.

The chain has TRBV28 and TRBJ1-3, with 9 bases lining up with TRBD1. Germline loops: CDR1 MDHEN, CDR2 SYDVKM. The CDR3 spans 15 residues. V gave up 3 bases and J gave up 4 bases; unmatched junction bases: 4. CDR3 region: CASSLTGGLGNTIYF. Here the CDR3 DNA reads TGTGCCAGCAGTTTGACAGGGGGGTTAGGAAACACCATATATTTT.

The rearrangement joins TRBV19 to TRBJ2-4; D is perhaps TRBD1 (6 bases). V lost 4 bases and J lost 2, with 21 bases in between. The germline CDR1 and CDR2 sequences are LNHDA and SQIVND (reference sequence). The CDR3 runs to 18 residues. CDR3 nucleotide sequence: TGTGCCAGTAGTACCCGGCCCGGATCCGGGACAACCAAAAACATTCAGTACTTC. Protein product: CASSTRPGSGTTKNIQYF.

This sequence joins TRBV7-6 and TRBJ2-1, with TRBD2 identical over 9 bases. The V and J ends lost 0 bases and 4 bases, in that order; junction bases with no gene match: 4. Germline CDR1 reads SGHVS; CDR2 reads FNYEAQ. The CDR3 sequence is 16 residues long. The DNA of the CDR3 is TGTGCCAGCAGCTTAGCTTCAGCGGGAGGTTACAATGAGCAGTTCTTC. Its protein is CASSLASAGGYNEQFF.

The chain is built from TRBV2 and TRBJ2-5, with D tentatively TRBD2 (6 bases). V lost 8 bases and J 3 bases, leaving 7 bases between the germline ends. Germline CDR1 is SNHLY and CDR2 is FYNNEI. CDR3 size: 11 residues. The CDR3 DNA reads as TGTGCCAGCTCGGGGGAAGAGACCCAGTACTTC. Translating gives CASSGEETQYF.

The chain is built from TRBV28 and TRBJ1-1; unclear D gene. The CDR3 has 13 amino acids. CDR1 MDHEN and CDR2 SYDVKM come from the germline V gene. Trimming took 3 bases from V and 0 from J, leaving 5 bases between them. DNA of the CDR3: TGTGCCAGCAGTTTGTGGCTGAACACTGAAGCTTTCTTT. Residues: CASSLWLNTEAFF.

The chain employs TRBV6-2 or TRBV6-3 and TRBJ1-2, with TRBD1 as a possible D gene (6 bases). The V end was cut by 5 bases, the J end by 5 bases, with 18 bases between. This CDR3 region has 15 residues. CDR1 MNHEY and CDR2 SVGEGT come from the germline V gene. The CDR3 DNA follows: TGTGCCAGCAGTACCGAGGGGGGGCAGTCGTATGGCTACACCTTC. This translates into CASSTEGGQSYGYTF.

This chain connects TRBV28 to TRBJ1-5; tentative D call: TRBD1 (5 bases). CDR1 MDHEN and CDR2 SYDVKM come from the germline V gene. The CDR3 has 15 amino acids. V lost 7 bases, J lost 0 bases, and 13 bases lay in between. The CDR3 reads CASTLGGYSNQPQHF. DNA for the CDR3: TGTGCCAGCACTTTGGGGGGGTATAGCAATCAGCCCCAGCATTTT.

The rearrangement links TRBV5-5 to TRBJ1-2; D not certain. The CDR3 has 12 residues. V was trimmed by 0 bases and J by 5 bases, leaving 5 bases between them. Germline V gene data show CDR1 as SGHKS and CDR2 as YYEKEE (reference sequence). The CDR3 region is CASSLGEYGYTF. CDR3 DNA sequence: TGTGCCAGCAGCTTGGGAGAGTATGGCTACACCTTC.

This clone was seen a handful of times. The chain joins TRBV12-5 to TRBJ1-5; perhaps TRBD1 as D (6 bases). The germline V gene has CDR1 LGHNT and CDR2 FRNRAP. CDR3 length equals 16 residues. V lost 1 base to trimming and J lost 0 bases, with 10 bases between them. CDR3 loop: CASGLGDIYSNQPQHF. In nucleotides, the CDR3 is TGTGCTAGTGGTTTGGGGGACATCTATAGCAATCAGCCCCAGCATTTT.

The chain employs TRBV28 and TRBJ1-6, with TRBD1 matching over 7 bases. The J segment lost 5 bases and the V segment lost 2 bases, leaving 3 bases of the junction unmatched. This CDR3 comprises 15 residues. Per the germline V gene, CDR1 is MDHEN and CDR2 is SYDVKM. CDR3 in DNA: TGTGCCAGCAGTTTAAGGGACAGACATAATTCACCCCTCCACTTT. Translating it yields CASSLRDRHNSPLHF.

This chain joins TRBV7-2 and TRBJ1-3; TRBD1 matches at 8 bases. The CDR3 contains 14 residues. From germline, CDR1 is SGHTA and CDR2 FQGNSA. Trimming removed 2 bases from V and 4 bases from J; junction bases left unmatched: 1. The CDR3 here is CASSLRQGGNTIYF. CDR3 sequence (DNA): TGTGCCAGCAGCTTACGACAGGGGGGAAACACCATATATTTT.

V is TRBV13 and J is TRBJ1-2, with TRBD1 matching 10 bases. After removal of 4 bases from V and 11 bases from J, the junction contained 10 bases not matched to a gene. The CDR3 runs to 14 residues. The germline gives CDR1 PRHDT, CDR2 FYEKMQ (reference sequence). The DNA for the CDR3 is TGTGCCAGCAGCTCCGGGACAGGGGCGCGGGGGTACACCTTC. Its translation: CASSSGTGARGYTF.

The V call is TRBV6-2 or TRBV6-3, the J call TRBJ1-6; weak D call: TRBD1 (6 bases). From germline, CDR1 is MNHEY and CDR2 SVGEGT. The CDR3 has 16 residues. The V gene lost 2 bases and the J gene lost 7 bases, with 15 bases spanning the gap. The CDR3: CASSYPTDSLNSPLHF. The CDR3 bases are TGTGCCAGCAGTTACCCCACGGACAGTCTCAATTCACCCCTCCACTTT.

The chain joins TRBV2 to TRBJ2-1; D perhaps matches TRBD2 (6 bases). With 1 base removed from V and 10 bases from J, the gap between germline ends came to 14 bases. This CDR3 is built from 14 residues. CDR1 is SNHLY and CDR2 is FYNNEI in the germline V gene. Here the CDR3 reads CASSEGRGDLEQFF. The CDR3 DNA is TGTGCCAGCAGTGAAGGTCGCGGGGACCTGGAGCAGTTCTTC.

Worth noting for this clone: The same CDR3 also results from other DNA sequences found in this sample. The rearrangement joins TRBV5-1 to TRBJ2-5; TRBD2 aligns across 8 bases. Germline-derived CDR1 and CDR2 are SGHRS and YFSETQ. The CDR3 extends over 14 amino acids. The trim removed 2 bases at V and 2 bases at J, leaving 2 bases unmatched. Written as DNA, the CDR3 is TGCGCCAGCAGCTTCTCGGGGGGGCAAGAGACCCAGTACTTC. Translating gives CASSFSGGQETQYF. The full variable domain, in which reference TRBV5-1 and TRBJ2-5 provide the parts outside the CDR3, is KAGVTQTPRYLIKTRGQQVTLSCSPISGHRSVSWYQQTPGQGLQFLFEYFSETQRNKGNFPGRFSGRQFSNSRSEMNVSTLELGDSALYLCASSFSGGQETQYFGPGTRLLVL.

The chain uses TRBV6-5 and TRBJ2-7, with D perhaps matching TRBD2 (5 bases). The germline V and J ends were trimmed by 0 bases and 2 bases, with 11 bases remaining between them. CDR3 length: 15 residues. Per germline, CDR1 MNHEY and CDR2 SVGAGI. In DNA form, the CDR3 reads TGTGCCAGCAGTTACTCCTTGGACGGGGCCTACGAGCAGTACTTC. This gives the protein CASSYSLDGAYEQYF.

DNA for the CDR3: TGTGCCAGCAGCTTAGACGGCAGGGGGGACACCATATATTTT. Translation: CASSLDGRGDTIYF. The gene calls are TRBV7-2 and TRBJ1-3; 7 positions match TRBD1. The CDR3 runs 14 residues. V was pared by 1 base and J by 8 bases, with 5 bases of the junction left unmatched. Germline V lookup: CDR1 SGHTA, CDR2 FQGNSA.

This chain links TRBV7-2 with TRBJ2-1, with a weak D call TRBD1 (8 bases). V lost 4 bases, J lost 3 bases, and 16 bases lay in between. From germline, CDR1 is SGHTA and CDR2 FQGNSA. The CDR3 length is 16 residues. The CDR3 reads CASSSQGGPFYNEQFF. The CDR3 DNA sequence: TGTGCCAGCAGCTCACAGGGGGGGCCCTTCTACAATGAGCAGTTCTTC.

In this sample, this clone turned up a few times. The gene calls are TRBV10-3 and TRBJ2-5, with 7 bases identical to TRBD1. The CDR3 has 16 residues. The V and J ends lost 2 bases and 1 base, in that order; junction bases with no gene match: 7. Germline V gene lookup returns CDR1 ENHRY and CDR2 SYGVKD. In DNA, the CDR3 is TGTGCCATCAGTGAGGGTCAGGGGGTGACCCAAGAGACCCAGTACTTC. Translated: CAISEGQGVTQETQYF.